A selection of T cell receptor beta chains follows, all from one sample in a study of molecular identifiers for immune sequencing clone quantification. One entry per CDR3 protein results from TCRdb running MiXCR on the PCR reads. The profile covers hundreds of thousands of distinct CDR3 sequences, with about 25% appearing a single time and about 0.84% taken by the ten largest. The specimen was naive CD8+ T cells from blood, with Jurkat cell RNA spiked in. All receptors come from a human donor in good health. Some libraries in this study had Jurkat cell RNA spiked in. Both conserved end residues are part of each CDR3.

CASSEWGTETQYF TRBJ2-5 TRBV6-1
CASSSGRLGTDTQYF TRBJ2-3 TRBV5-5
CASSKLAGGRQETQYF TRBJ2-5 TRBV6-1
CASSSDRVGSYNSPLHF TRBJ1-6 TRBV27
CASRNNGGAGPDTQYF TRBJ2-3 TRBV4-1
CSVLGRATHEQYF TRBJ2-7 TRBV29-1
CATSRSPGQGPPDTQYF TRBJ2-3 TRBV15
CASGLGSEAFF TRBJ1-1 TRBV12-5
CASSFGLGRVEQYF TRBJ2-7 TRBV12-3/TRBV12-4
CASSIGKGRLNIQYF TRBJ2-4 TRBV19
CASIGQNQETQYF TRBJ2-5 TRBV19
CASSVGLTGAFDEAFF TRBJ1-1 TRBV9
CASSEPGSGADRDTQYF TRBJ2-3 TRBV2
CASGFNLAGPTDTQYF TRBJ2-3 TRBV12-5
CASSYGPGEYF TRBJ2-5 TRBV6-2/TRBV6-3
CPVGGDQETQYF TRBJ2-5 TRBV20-1
CSARDPDSLAGGSFGDTQYF TRBJ2-3 TRBV20-1
CASSWTVSGNTIYF TRBJ1-3 TRBV5-6
CASSYSTEETQYF TRBJ2-5 TRBV6-5
CASTRWDTQYF TRBJ2-3 TRBV11-2
CASSQDLYIASNTEAFF TRBJ1-1 TRBV4-3
CACRTVPNTGELFF TRBJ2-2 TRBV30
CASSSLPLYEQYF TRBJ2-7 TRBV27
CASSFGLTYEQYF TRBJ2-7 TRBV27
CASSLFVRDPGELFF TRBJ2-2 TRBV7-9
CAVSESMRGSYNEQFF TRBJ2-1 TRBV10-3